This TCR beta chain was identified during a study of blood T cells in healthy people across ages. This clonotype appeared a few times. The authors ran a second PCR of 7 to 11 cycles using a sample-barcoded 5' primer and a J-beta primer mix. TCRdb processed the 5' RACE reads anew with MiXCR; each CDR3 protein has one entry. The profile shows 710,000 or so distinct CDR3 sequences, about a fifth of them singletons. This receptor was obtained from a man aged 70-80 years in good health. The sample was blood.

The DNA for the CDR3 is TGTGCCAGCAGTTCCATCGACAGCGGCGCCTCTGGAAACACCATATATTTT. Protein sequence: CASSSIDSGASGNTIYF. The V and J genes are TRBV6-6 and TRBJ1-3; weak D call: TRBD1 (5 bases). Germline V gene lookup returns CDR1 MNHNY and CDR2 SVGAGI (reference sequence). V gave up 4 bases and J gave up 0 bases, with 16 bases separating them. This CDR3 has 17 residues.